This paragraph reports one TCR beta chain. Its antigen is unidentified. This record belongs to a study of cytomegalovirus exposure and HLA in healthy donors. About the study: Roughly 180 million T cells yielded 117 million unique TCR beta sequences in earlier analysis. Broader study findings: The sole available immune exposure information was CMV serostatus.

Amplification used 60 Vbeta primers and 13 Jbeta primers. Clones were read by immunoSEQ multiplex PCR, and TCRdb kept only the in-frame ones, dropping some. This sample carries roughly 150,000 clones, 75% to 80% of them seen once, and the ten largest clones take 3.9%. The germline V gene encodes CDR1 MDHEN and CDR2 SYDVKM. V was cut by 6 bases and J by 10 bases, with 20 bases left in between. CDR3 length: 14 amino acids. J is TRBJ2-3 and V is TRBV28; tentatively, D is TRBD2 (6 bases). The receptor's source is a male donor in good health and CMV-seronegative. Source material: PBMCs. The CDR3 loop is CASRRGTGVNAQYF. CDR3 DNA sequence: TGTGCCAGCAGGCGGGGTACCGGAGTCAACGCGCAGTATTTT.